This TCR beta chain came from a study of T-cell reconstitution after alpha-beta-depleted transplantation in children. This CDR3 has 15 amino acids. V shed 6 bases and J 5 bases; nucleotides not matched to a gene: 12. Germline V gene sequence: CDR1 MNHEY, CDR2 SVGAGI. Using unique molecular identifiers, the investigators prepared the TCRbeta library. TCRdb used MiXCR to reprocess the PCR reads, holding one entry per CDR3 protein. This table has a few hundred thousand distinct CDR3 sequences, about 18% appearing once. The source material was PBMCs from the stem cell graft donor, sampled from the stem cell graft. This receptor was identified in a human donor who donated a stem cell graft to a child with acute lymphoblastic leukemia. The chain employs TRBV6-5 and TRBJ2-5; 7 bases map to TRBD1. For the CDR3, the DNA is TGTGCCAGCAGCCACTCCTCGACAGGGCGGGAGACCCAGTACTTC. Translation: CASSHSSTGRETQYF.